Below are 3 T cell receptor beta chains sequenced from a single sample in a study of regulatory T cells in long-lasting Graves disease. The authors built TCR beta libraries using iRepertoire HTBI primers and Arm-PCR of CDR3 regions. Using its own MiXCR run on the multiplex PCR reads, TCRdb lists one record per CDR3 protein. This sample has about 530,000 distinct CDR3 sequences, with about 16% found just once. Noted time point: newly diagnosed GD, antithyroid drugs for less than 3 months. Researchers made the TCR library from RNA that was extracted from PBMCs. These data also featured in a second study, about T cells in Graves' hyperthyroidism and ophthalmopathy.

The starting material was peripheral blood mononuclear cells (PBMCs), obtained at new diagnosis, from a patient treated with antithyroid drugs. The receptor source for this set is a woman between 40 and 65 years old with Graves disease.

Ten or more counts support this clonotype. This sequence joins TRBV7-6 and TRBJ1-2; weak D call: TRBD1 (5 bases). Germline V gene sequence: CDR1 SGHVS, CDR2 FNYEAQ. The V end was cut by 5 bases, the J end by 10 bases, with 20 bases between. The CDR3 loop spans 14 amino acids. The CDR3 DNA sequence: TGTGCCAGCAGCGGCGCCACGGGACCGCAGCACTACACCTTC. As protein: CASSGATGPQHYTF.

The V and J genes are TRBV11-2 and TRBJ1-5; weak D call: TRBD1 (6 bases). The CDR3 length is 16 residues. CDR1 is SGHAT and CDR2 is FQNNGV in the germline V gene. Trimming removed 0 bases from V and 1 base from J, with 10 bases in between. CDR3 nucleotide sequence: TGTGCCAGCAGCTTAGATGGGGGGCCGAGCAATCAGCCCCAGCATTTT. Residues: CASSLDGGPSNQPQHF.

The gene calls are TRBV4-1 and TRBJ2-7; D gene unclear. Germline-derived CDR1 and CDR2 are MGHRA and YSYEKL. The CDR3 has 16 residues. V gave up 0 bases and J gave up 1 base, with 13 bases separating them. The CDR3 here is CASSQDGLGKSYEQYF. The CDR3 bases are TGCGCCAGCAGCCAAGACGGGCTGGGGAAATCCTACGAGCAGTACTTC.